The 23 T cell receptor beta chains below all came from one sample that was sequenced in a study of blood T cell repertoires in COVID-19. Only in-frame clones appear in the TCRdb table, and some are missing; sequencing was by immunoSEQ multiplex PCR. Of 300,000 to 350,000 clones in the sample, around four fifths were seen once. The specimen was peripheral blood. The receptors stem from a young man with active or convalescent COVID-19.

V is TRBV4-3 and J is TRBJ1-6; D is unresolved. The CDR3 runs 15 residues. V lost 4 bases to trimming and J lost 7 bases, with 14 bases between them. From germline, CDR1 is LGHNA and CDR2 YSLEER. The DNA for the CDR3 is TGCGCCAGCAGCCCCGGGAGGTTGGGAAATTCACCCCTCCACTTT. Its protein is CASSPGRLGNSPLHF.

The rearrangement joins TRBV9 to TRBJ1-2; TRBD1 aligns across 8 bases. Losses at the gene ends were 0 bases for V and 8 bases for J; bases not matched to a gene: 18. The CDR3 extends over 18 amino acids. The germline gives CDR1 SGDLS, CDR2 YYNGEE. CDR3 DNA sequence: TGTGCCAGCAGCGTAGAGGGACAGGTCGGTTTAGGTGTAGAGGGCTACACCTTC. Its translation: CASSVEGQVGLGVEGYTF.

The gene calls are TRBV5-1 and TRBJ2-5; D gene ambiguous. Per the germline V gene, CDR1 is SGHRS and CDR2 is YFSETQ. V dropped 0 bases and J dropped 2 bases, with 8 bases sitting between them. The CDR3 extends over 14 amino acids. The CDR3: CASSLGDTQETQYF. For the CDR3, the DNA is TGCGCCAGCAGCTTGGGAGATACTCAAGAGACCCAGTACTTC.

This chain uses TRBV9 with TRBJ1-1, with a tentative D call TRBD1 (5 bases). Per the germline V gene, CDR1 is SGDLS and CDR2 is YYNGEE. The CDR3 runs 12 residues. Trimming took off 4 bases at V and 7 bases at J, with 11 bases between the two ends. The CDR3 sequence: CASSPQGSEAFF. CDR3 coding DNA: TGTGCCAGCAGCCCCCAGGGAAGTGAAGCTTTCTTT.

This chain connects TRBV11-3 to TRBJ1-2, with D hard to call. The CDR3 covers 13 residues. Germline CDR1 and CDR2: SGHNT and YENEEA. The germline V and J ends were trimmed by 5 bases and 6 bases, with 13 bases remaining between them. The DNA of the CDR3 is TGTGCCAGCAGCCCGACGAGACAAAATGGCTACACCTTC. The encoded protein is CASSPTRQNGYTF.

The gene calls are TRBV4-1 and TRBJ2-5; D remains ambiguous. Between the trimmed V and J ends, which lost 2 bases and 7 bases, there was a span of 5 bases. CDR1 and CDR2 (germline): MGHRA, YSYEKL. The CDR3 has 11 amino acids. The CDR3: CASSQSGTQYF. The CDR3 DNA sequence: TGCGCCAGCAGCCAATCGGGGACCCAGTACTTC.

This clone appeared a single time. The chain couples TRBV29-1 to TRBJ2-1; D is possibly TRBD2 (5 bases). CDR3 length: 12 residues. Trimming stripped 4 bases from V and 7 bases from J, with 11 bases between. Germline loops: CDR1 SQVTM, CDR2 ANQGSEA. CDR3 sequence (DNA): TGCAGCGTTGCTCCCCGGAGGAATGAGCAGTTCTTC. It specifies CSVAPRRNEQFF.

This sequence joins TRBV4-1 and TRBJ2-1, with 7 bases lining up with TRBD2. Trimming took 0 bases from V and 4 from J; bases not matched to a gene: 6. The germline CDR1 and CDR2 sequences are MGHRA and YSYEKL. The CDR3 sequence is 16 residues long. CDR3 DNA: TGCGCCAGCAGCCAAGAAGGGCTAGCGGAGTACAATGAGCAGTTCTTC. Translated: CASSQEGLAEYNEQFF.

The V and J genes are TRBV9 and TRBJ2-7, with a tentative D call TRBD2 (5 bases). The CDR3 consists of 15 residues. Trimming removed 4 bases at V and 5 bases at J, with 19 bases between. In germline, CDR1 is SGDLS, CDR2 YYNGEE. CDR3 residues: CASSRGRAPEDEQYF. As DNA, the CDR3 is TGTGCCAGCAGCCGTGGGCGGGCCCCAGAGGACGAGCAGTACTTC.

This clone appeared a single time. As DNA, the CDR3 is TGCGCCAGCAGCTACTTACCTCCGGGACAGGGAGGAAACACCATATATTTT. It translates to CASSYLPPGQGGNTIYF. This chain uses TRBV4-3 with TRBJ1-3; 9 nucleotides line up with TRBD1. Germline V gives CDR1 LGHNA, CDR2 YSLEER. The CDR3 totals 17 residues. Losses at the gene ends were 5 bases for V and 4 bases for J; bases not matched to a gene: 12.

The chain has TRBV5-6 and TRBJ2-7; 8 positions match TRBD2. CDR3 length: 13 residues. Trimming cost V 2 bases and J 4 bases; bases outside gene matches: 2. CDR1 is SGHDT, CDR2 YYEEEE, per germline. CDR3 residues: CASSFGLAYEQYF. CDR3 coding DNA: TGTGCCAGCAGCTTTGGACTAGCTTACGAGCAGTACTTC.

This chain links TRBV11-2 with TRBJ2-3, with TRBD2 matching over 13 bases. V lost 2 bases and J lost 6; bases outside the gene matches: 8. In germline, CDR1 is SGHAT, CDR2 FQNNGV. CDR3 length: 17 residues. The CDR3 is CASSLRALAGGRDTQYF. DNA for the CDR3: TGTGCCAGCAGCTTACGAGCACTAGCGGGGGGGCGGGATACGCAGTATTTT.

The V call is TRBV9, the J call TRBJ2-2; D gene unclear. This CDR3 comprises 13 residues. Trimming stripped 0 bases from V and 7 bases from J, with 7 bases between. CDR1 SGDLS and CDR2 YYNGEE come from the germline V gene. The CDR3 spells CASSVDTGGELFF. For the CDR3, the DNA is TGTGCCAGCAGCGTAGATACTGGCGGGGAGCTGTTTTTT. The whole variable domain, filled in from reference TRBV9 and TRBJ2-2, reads DSGVTQTPKHLITATGQRVTLRCSPRSGDLSVYWYQQSLDQGLQFLIQYYNGEERAKGNILERFSAQQFPDLHSELNLSSLELGDSALYFCASSVDTGGELFFGEGSRLTVL.

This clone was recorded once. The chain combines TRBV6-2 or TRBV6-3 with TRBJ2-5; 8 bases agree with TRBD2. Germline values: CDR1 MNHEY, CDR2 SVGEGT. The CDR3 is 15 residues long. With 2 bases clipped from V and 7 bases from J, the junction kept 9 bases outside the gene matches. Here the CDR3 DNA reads TGTGCCAGCAGTTACGATGCGGGGGGTTGGGGGACCCAGTACTTC. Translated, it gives CASSYDAGGWGTQYF.

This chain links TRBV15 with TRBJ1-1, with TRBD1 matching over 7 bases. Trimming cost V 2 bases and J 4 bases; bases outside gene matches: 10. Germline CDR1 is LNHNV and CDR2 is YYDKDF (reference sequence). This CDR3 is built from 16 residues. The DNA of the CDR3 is TGTGCCACCAGCAGAAACAGACAGGGCCGCGGCACTGAAGCTTTCTTT. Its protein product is CATSRNRQGRGTEAFF.

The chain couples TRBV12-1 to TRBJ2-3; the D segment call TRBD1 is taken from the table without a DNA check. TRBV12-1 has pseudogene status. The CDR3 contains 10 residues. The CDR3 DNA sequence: TGTGCCAGATGGGGGCATACGCAGTATTTT. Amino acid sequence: CARWGHTQYF.

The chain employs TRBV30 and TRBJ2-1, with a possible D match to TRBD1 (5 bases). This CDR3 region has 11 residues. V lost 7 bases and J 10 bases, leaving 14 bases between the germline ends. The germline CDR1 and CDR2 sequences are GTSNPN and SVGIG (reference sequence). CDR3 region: CASTAMAEQFF. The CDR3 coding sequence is TGTGCCTCGACAGCAATGGCAGAGCAGTTCTTC.

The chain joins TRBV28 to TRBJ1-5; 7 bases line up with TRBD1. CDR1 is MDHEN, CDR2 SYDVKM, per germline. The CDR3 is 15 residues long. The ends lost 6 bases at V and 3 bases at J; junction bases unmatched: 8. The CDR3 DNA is TGTGCCAGCAGGCGGGCTGGACAGGTCAATCAGCCCCAGCATTTT. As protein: CASRRAGQVNQPQHF.

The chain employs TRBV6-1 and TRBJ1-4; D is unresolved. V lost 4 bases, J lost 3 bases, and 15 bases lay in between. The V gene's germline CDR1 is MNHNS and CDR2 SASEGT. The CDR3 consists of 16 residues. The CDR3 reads CASSVTSTYSNEKLFF. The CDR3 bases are TGTGCCAGCAGTGTAACATCGACATATTCTAATGAAAAACTGTTTTTT.

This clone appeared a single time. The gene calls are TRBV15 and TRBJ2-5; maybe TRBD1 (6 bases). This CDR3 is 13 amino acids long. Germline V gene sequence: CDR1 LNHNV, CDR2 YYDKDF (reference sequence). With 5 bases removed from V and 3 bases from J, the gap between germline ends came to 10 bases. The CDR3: CATSLGAKETQYF. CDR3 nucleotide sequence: TGTGCCACCAGCTTGGGGGCCAAAGAGACCCAGTACTTC.

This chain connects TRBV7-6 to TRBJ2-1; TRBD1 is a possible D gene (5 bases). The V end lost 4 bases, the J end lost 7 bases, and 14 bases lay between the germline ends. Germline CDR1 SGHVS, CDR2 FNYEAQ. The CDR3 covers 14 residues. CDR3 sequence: CASSSRALANEQFF. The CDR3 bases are TGTGCCAGCAGCTCCAGGGCTTTGGCAAATGAGCAGTTCTTC.

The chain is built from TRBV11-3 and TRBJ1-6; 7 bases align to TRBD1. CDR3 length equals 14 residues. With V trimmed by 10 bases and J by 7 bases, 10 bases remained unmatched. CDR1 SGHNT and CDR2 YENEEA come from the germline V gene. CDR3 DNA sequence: TGTGCCACCTCCGACAGGGAGTGGAATTCACCCCTCCACTTT. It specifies CATSDREWNSPLHF. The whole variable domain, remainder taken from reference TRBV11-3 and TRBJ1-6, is EAGVVQSPRYKIIEKKQPVAFWCNPISGHNTLYWYLQNLGQGPELLIRYENEEAVDDSQLPKDRFSAERLKGVDSTLKIQPAELGDSAVYLCATSDREWNSPLHFGNGTRLTVT.

The CDR3 protein is CASSTLPGQGPEAFF. CDR3 in DNA: TGTGCCAGTAGTACGCTCCCGGGACAGGGACCTGAAGCTTTCTTT. This chain connects TRBV19 to TRBJ1-1, with 9 bases aligning to TRBD1. V lost 4 bases and J lost 6; bases outside the gene matches: 9. Germline loops: CDR1 LNHDA, CDR2 SQIVND (reference sequence). This CDR3 region has 15 residues.